This TCR beta chain was retrieved from a study of T cells after yellow fever vaccination. Looking at the study overall: Low-cell-number fractions were prepared with SMART-Seq v4 Ultra Low Input.

TCRdb independently ran MiXCR on the 5' RACE reads; one entry per CDR3 protein. The sample has 150,000 or so distinct CDR3 sequences, around 7.3% seen once; the top ten hold 2.5% to 3%. Material: CD4+ T cells sorted from PBMCs, obtained 4 to 5 days after the first yellow fever vaccination. This receptor was taken from a man aged 18 to 29 who received the YFV17D yellow fever vaccine.

DNA for the CDR3: TGTGCCATGGGCCCTGGACTAGCGGGGGGGCAACGAGAGACCCAGTACTTC. Its protein is CAMGPGLAGGQRETQYF. The chain uses TRBV12-1 and TRBJ2-5; the D call TRBD2 from the table was never checked on the DNA. TRBV12-1 is shown as a pseudogene. The CDR3 runs 17 residues.